The 27 T cell receptor beta chains given below trace back to one sample, sequenced in a study of massively parallel sequencing of T cell beta chains. TCRdb independently ran MiXCR on the 5' RACE reads; one entry per CDR3 protein. The table records roughly 4,200 distinct CDR3 sequences, roughly 35% of them present only once. The sequenced sample was commercial RNA from peripheral blood pooled from many donors. Receptor source: a pool of human donors in good health; the sample was commercial RNA pooled from many donors.

In its sample, this clonotype ranks as medium-sized. V usage is TRBV29-1 and J usage is TRBJ2-3, with D possibly being TRBD1 (6 bases). This CDR3 has 14 residues. Per germline, CDR1 SQVTM and CDR2 ANQGSEA. Trimming left V 4 bases short and J 4 bases short, with 15 bases between. DNA for the CDR3: TGCAGCGTTGGACGGATACAGGGTCCAGATACGCAGTATTTT. Protein: CSVGRIQGPDTQYF.

V is TRBV27 and J is TRBJ2-7, with 9 bases lining up with TRBD2. Germline CDR1 reads MNHEY; CDR2 reads SMNVEV (reference sequence). The CDR3 has 15 residues. Trimming cost V 2 bases and J 2 bases; bases outside gene matches: 4. CDR3 sequence: CASSLGLAGTYEQYF. CDR3 nucleotides: TGTGCCAGCAGTTTAGGGCTAGCGGGGACCTACGAGCAGTACTTC.

The V and J genes are TRBV7-2 and TRBJ1-1; no firm D call. Between the trimmed V and J ends, which lost 2 bases and 0 bases, there was a span of 4 bases. Germline values: CDR1 SGHTA, CDR2 FQGNSA. The CDR3 consists of 13 residues. CDR3 sequence reads: CASSLSVNTEAFF. For the CDR3, the DNA is TGTGCCAGCAGCTTATCAGTGAACACTGAAGCTTTCTTT.

This chain joins TRBV5-6 and TRBJ1-2; no reliable D call. The CDR3 has 12 residues. Germline values: CDR1 SGHDT, CDR2 YYEEEE. Trimming removed 5 bases at V and 6 bases at J, with 11 bases between. CDR3 sequence: CASSQRRDGYTF. The CDR3 DNA reads as TGTGCCAGCAGTCAGAGGAGGGATGGCTACACCTTC. Full variable domain (remainder filled in from reference TRBV5-6 and TRBJ1-2): DAGVTQSPTHLIKTRGQQVTLRCSPKSGHDTVSWYQQALGQGPQFIFQYYEEEERQRGNFPDRFSGHQFPNYSSELNVNALLLGDSALYLCASSQRRDGYTFGSGTRLTVV.

CDR3 sequence: CASSLAAISYNEQFF. For the CDR3, the DNA is TGTGCCAGCAGCTTGGCGGCAATCTCCTACAATGAGCAGTTCTTC. The chain recombines TRBV5-4 with TRBJ2-1, with unresolved D. Germline CDR1 is SGHNT and CDR2 is YYREEE (reference sequence). This CDR3 has 15 residues. The V end was cut by 0 bases, the J end by 0 bases, with 7 bases between.

This clonotype was seen a handful of times. The rearrangement uses TRBV11-2 and TRBJ1-2, with a weak D call TRBD1 (5 bases). The CDR3 covers 13 residues. The germline V gene has CDR1 SGHAT and CDR2 FQNNGV. V dropped 5 bases and J dropped 3 bases, with 10 bases sitting between them. CDR3 coding DNA: TGTGCCAGCAGCCGACAGTTTGACTATGGCTACACCTTC. As protein: CASSRQFDYGYTF. Filled out from reference TRBV11-2 and TRBJ1-2, the complete variable domain reads EAGVAQSPRYKIIEKRQSVAFWCNPISGHATLYWYQQILGQGPKLLIQFQNNGVVDDSQLPKDRFSAERLKGVDSTLKIQPAKLEDSAVYLCASSRQFDYGYTFGSGTRLTVV.

This clonotype was seen a few times. The V and J genes are TRBV25-1 and TRBJ1-6; tentatively, D is TRBD1 (6 bases). V was clipped by 4 bases and J by 5 bases, with 12 bases between them. This CDR3 contains 15 residues. Germline loops: CDR1 MGHDK, CDR2 SYGVNS. The DNA for the CDR3 is TGTGCCAGCAGTGCGAGGACAGTAAATAATTCACCCCTCCACTTT. Translated: CASSARTVNNSPLHF.

This clonotype is a singleton in its sample. The chain carries TRBV7-6 and TRBJ2-2; the D gene is possibly TRBD1 (6 bases). CDR3 length equals 13 residues. The V end lost 3 bases, the J end lost 5 bases, and 7 bases lay between the germline ends. Germline assignment: CDR1 SGHVS and CDR2 FNYEAQ. The CDR3 coding sequence is TGTGCCAGCAGCTTTCAGGGGACCGGGGAGCTGTTTTTT. It translates to CASSFQGTGELFF.

On this clonotype itself: The junction departs from germline at one end; a sequencing error may be responsible. The chain recombines TRBV20-1 with TRBJ1-5; 9 nucleotides line up with TRBD1. Germline CDR1 reads DFQATT; CDR2 reads SNEGSKA (reference sequence). CDR3 length: 14 amino acids. CDR3 coding DNA: TGCAGTGCTGGAGACGGACAGGGGCATCAGCCCCAGCATTTT. Translating gives CSAGDGQGHQPQHF.

In its sample, this clonotype was seen a few times. The V gene is TRBV28, the J gene TRBJ1-1; tentatively, D is TRBD1 (5 bases). Germline V gene lookup returns CDR1 MDHEN and CDR2 SYDVKM. Trimming pared 4 bases from V and 0 bases from J, leaving 6 bases between. This CDR3 spans 13 amino acids. This CDR3 reads CASSSTVNTEAFF. CDR3 bases: TGTGCCAGCAGTTCGACAGTGAACACTGAAGCTTTCTTT.

The rearrangement joins TRBV10-3 to TRBJ2-7, with TRBD1 matching 7 bases. Per germline, CDR1 ENHRY and CDR2 SYGVKD. CDR3 length: 13 residues. With 6 bases clipped from V and 5 bases from J, the junction kept 7 bases outside the gene matches. CDR3 residues: CAISVTGADEQYF. CDR3 nucleotides: TGTGCCATCAGCGTAACAGGGGCGGACGAGCAGTACTTC.

This clonotype has more than one count but fewer than ten. CDR3 sequence: CASSLGGQRNIQYF. The CDR3 DNA is TGTGCCAGCAGCTTAGGGGGGCAGAGAAACATTCAGTACTTC. The genes are TRBV11-3 and TRBJ2-4; the D gene is possibly TRBD1 (6 bases). Trimming removed 1 base from V and 6 bases from J, with 10 bases in between. The V gene's germline CDR1 is SGHNT and CDR2 YENEEA. The CDR3 length is 14 residues.

The chain employs TRBV19 and TRBJ1-1, with a tentative D call TRBD1 (5 bases). CDR3 length: 11 residues. Germline V CDR1 and CDR2: LNHDA, SQIVND (reference sequence). V was shortened by 7 bases and J by 5 bases, with 8 bases between the two germline ends. The CDR3 DNA follows: TGTGCCAGTATCAGACAGACTGAAGCTTTCTTT. Its protein product is CASIRQTEAFF.

The chain carries TRBV6-2 or TRBV6-3 and TRBJ2-5; D might be TRBD1 or TRBD2, each matching 5 bases. V was pared by 2 bases and J by 4 bases, with 11 bases between. CDR3 length: 14 residues. Germline CDR1 MNHEY, CDR2 SVGEGT. DNA for the CDR3: TGTGCCAGCAGTTACCTGGGGGTATCAGAGACCCAGTACTTC. It yields the protein CASSYLGVSETQYF.

This clonotype has only a few counts. V usage is TRBV6-2 or TRBV6-3 and J usage is TRBJ2-2; D is unclear. Germline V CDR1 and CDR2: MNHEY, SVGEGT. The CDR3 spans 13 residues. V lost 2 bases, J lost 3 bases, and 4 bases lay in between. CDR3: CASSYMDTGELFF. In nucleotides, the CDR3 is TGTGCCAGCAGTTACATGGACACCGGGGAGCTGTTTTTT.

This clonotype was found a few times. The rearrangement uses TRBV20-1 and TRBJ2-5; D is perhaps TRBD1 (6 bases). The CDR3 has 13 residues. The V end was cut by 0 bases, the J end by 2 bases, with 7 bases between. In germline, CDR1 is DFQATT, CDR2 SNEGSKA (reference sequence). CDR3 DNA: TGCAGTGCTAGAGACAGGGGACAAGAGACCCAGTACTTC. This gives the protein CSARDRGQETQYF.

This chain links TRBV5-1 with TRBJ2-7; D remains ambiguous. The germline V gene has CDR1 SGHRS and CDR2 YFSETQ. CDR3 length: 13 amino acids. V gave up 4 bases and J gave up 2 bases, with 10 bases separating them. The CDR3 coding sequence is TGCGCCAGCAGCGTCGACATTACCTACGAGCAGTACTTC. Amino acid sequence: CASSVDITYEQYF.

The chain joins TRBV27 to TRBJ1-2; weak D call: TRBD1 (5 bases). The CDR3 covers 14 residues. Per germline, CDR1 MNHEY and CDR2 SMNVEV (reference sequence). V lost 0 bases to trimming and J lost 8 bases, with 13 bases between them. CDR3 DNA sequence: TGTGCCAGCAGTTTATCGGGGACCTACTCCGGCTACACCTTC. Translation gives CASSLSGTYSGYTF.

This clonotype was counted between two and nine times. The rearrangement links TRBV11-1 to TRBJ2-3, with D possibly matching TRBD2 (6 bases). CDR1 is SGHAT, CDR2 FQDESV, per germline (reference sequence). This CDR3 spans 15 amino acids. V lost 0 bases to trimming and J lost 3 bases, with 10 bases between them. The CDR3 is CASSLASGFTDTQYF. CDR3 DNA: TGTGCCAGCAGCTTAGCAAGCGGGTTTACAGATACGCAGTATTTT.

This clonotype was observed a few times. J is TRBJ1-1 and V is TRBV11-1; 9 bases map to TRBD1. The V gene's germline CDR1 is SGHAT and CDR2 FQDESV (reference sequence). The V segment lost 6 bases and the J segment 6 bases; nucleotides outside the gene matches: 5. The CDR3 spans 13 residues. The CDR3 reads CASSRRQGAEAFF. Here the CDR3 DNA reads TGTGCCAGCAGTCGACGACAGGGGGCTGAAGCTTTCTTT.

The V call is TRBV4-2, the J call TRBJ2-3; no reliable D call. The germline CDR1 and CDR2 sequences are LGHNA and YNFKEQ. This CDR3 spans 13 amino acids. The ends were cut back, 1 base at V and 5 bases at J, with 7 bases in the middle. For the CDR3, the DNA is TGTGCCAGCAGCCAAGCTGAACGAGATACGCAGTATTTT. This codes for CASSQAERDTQYF.

The genes are TRBV20-1 and TRBJ2-5; no reliable D call. The CDR3 has 11 amino acids. Germline lookup yields CDR1 DFQATT and CDR2 SNEGSKA (reference sequence). V dropped 3 bases and J dropped 5 bases, with 7 bases sitting between them. CDR3 nucleotide sequence: TGCAGTGCTAGTGATGTGGAGACCCAGTACTTC. It codes for CSASDVETQYF.

This chain uses TRBV11-1 with TRBJ1-4; D remains unclear. CDR3 length: 13 residues. V was clipped by 0 bases and J by 5 bases, with 4 bases between them. The V gene's germline CDR1 is SGHAT and CDR2 FQDESV (reference sequence). CDR3: CASSLAQNEKLFF. The CDR3 DNA reads as TGTGCCAGCAGCTTAGCACAGAATGAAAAACTGTTTTTT.

The gene calls are TRBV11-2 and TRBJ1-2, with 9 bases lining up with TRBD1. Per germline, CDR1 SGHAT and CDR2 FQNNGV. The CDR3 runs to 13 residues. J lost 7 bases, V lost 3 bases, and 3 bases had no gene match. CDR3 sequence (DNA): TGTGCCAGCAGCTTCCAGGACAGGGGTGGCTACACCTTC. Translated: CASSFQDRGGYTF.

The rearrangement joins TRBV6-2 or TRBV6-3 to TRBJ2-5; the D is unclear. Trimming cost V 5 bases and J 2 bases, with 3 bases left between them. Germline CDR1 reads MNHEY; CDR2 reads SVGEGT. The CDR3 extends over 11 amino acids. The chain's CDR3 is CASSQQETQYF. CDR3 nucleotide sequence: TGTGCCAGCAGTCAACAAGAGACCCAGTACTTC.

The chain recombines TRBV5-1 with TRBJ2-4, with a tentative D call TRBD1 (6 bases). V was trimmed by 5 bases and J by 2 bases, leaving 11 bases between them. Germline CDR1 reads SGHRS; CDR2 reads YFSETQ. The CDR3 spans 14 residues. CDR3 loop: CASRPDRPKNIQYF. CDR3 bases: TGCGCCAGCAGACCCGACAGGCCCAAAAACATTCAGTACTTC.

The genes are TRBV10-3 and TRBJ2-1, with D unresolved. The CDR3 length is 11 residues. The V end lost 3 bases, the J end lost 7 bases, and 4 bases lay between the germline ends. Per germline, CDR1 ENHRY and CDR2 SYGVKD. The CDR3 region has the DNA TGTGCCATCAGTGAAGGAAATGAGCAGTTCTTC. Translation: CAISEGNEQFF.